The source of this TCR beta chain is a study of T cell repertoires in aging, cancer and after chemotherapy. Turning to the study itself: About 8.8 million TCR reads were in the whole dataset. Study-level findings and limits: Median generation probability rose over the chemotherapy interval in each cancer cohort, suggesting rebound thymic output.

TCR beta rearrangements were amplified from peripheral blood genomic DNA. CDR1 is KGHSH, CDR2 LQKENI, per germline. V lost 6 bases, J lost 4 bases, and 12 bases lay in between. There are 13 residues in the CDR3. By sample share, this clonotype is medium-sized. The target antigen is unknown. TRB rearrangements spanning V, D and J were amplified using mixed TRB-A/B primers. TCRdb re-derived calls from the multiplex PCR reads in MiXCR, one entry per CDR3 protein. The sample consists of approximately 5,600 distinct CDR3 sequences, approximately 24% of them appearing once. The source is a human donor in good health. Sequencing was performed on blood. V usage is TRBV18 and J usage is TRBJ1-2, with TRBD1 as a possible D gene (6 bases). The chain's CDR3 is CASSPGQSYGYTF. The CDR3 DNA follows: TGTGCCAGCTCGCCCGGACAGTCCTATGGCTACACCTTC.